The T cell receptor beta chain described here comes from a study of HIV-infected patients and healthy controls. Approximately 510 ng RNA was reverse transcribed with alpha and beta constant-region primers. Using multiplexing indices, alpha and beta chain libraries were generated apart by chain-specific third strand synthesis. One entry per CDR3 protein, called by TCRdb with MiXCR from the 5' RACE reads. The table includes approximately 9,600 distinct CDR3 sequences, around 5.3% detected once. The repertoire came from unfractionated whole blood and reflected all unsorted peripheral T cells. By frequency in the sample, this clonotype is medium-sized (0.01 to 0.1%). Its antigen is not known. Study results and limitations: Healthy controls carried many MAIT alpha-chain CDR3s, while HIV+ repertoires had few.

The receptor was derived from an adult with HIV infection. The specimen was blood, collected before antiretroviral therapy.

Here the CDR3 DNA reads TGTGCCAGCAGTGATTCTGGCGGGATCAAAAACATTCAGTACTTC. This encodes CASSDSGGIKNIQYF. The chain joins TRBV2 to TRBJ2-4; D might be TRBD2 (6 bases). V was trimmed by 3 bases and J by 3 bases, leaving 12 bases between them. The CDR3 runs 15 residues. Germline-derived CDR1 and CDR2 are SNHLY and FYNNEI.